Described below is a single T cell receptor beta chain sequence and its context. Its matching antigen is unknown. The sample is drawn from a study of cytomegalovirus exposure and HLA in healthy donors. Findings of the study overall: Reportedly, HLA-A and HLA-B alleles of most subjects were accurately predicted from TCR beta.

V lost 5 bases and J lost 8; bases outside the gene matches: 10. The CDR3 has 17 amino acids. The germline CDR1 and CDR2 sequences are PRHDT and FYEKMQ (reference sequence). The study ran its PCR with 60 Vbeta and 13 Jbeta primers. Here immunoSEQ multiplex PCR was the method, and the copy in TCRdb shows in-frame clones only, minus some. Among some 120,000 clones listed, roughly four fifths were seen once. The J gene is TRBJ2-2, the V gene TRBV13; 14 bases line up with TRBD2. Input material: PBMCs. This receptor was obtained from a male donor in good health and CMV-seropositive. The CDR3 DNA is TGTGCCAGCAGCCGACTAGCGGGAGGGCCTAGTTTTGGGGAGCTGTTTTTT. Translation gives CASSRLAGGPSFGELFF.